The following is a TCR beta chain sequence with its context. This sample was taken from a study of blood T cell repertoires in COVID-19. The wider study: Italy, Spain and the United States were the sources of the convalescent and acute COVID-19 samples. PBMCs, B-cell-depleted T cells, or T cells were the source of the cDNA or gDNA that made up the material.

Original processing methods: Estimation of nucleated cell counts was performed using reference gene primer amplification. Produced via immunoSEQ multiplex PCR; TCRdb's table is partial and in-frame only. That table gives V, J and clone size, and the DNA gave D and trimming. The table shows approximately 37,000 clones, with under 90% occurring only once. The specimen was peripheral blood. The TCR was taken from a man aged 50 to 60 with active COVID-19.

CDR3 residues: CASSVWATNQPQHF. Written as DNA, the CDR3 is TGTGCCAGCAGTGTTTGGGCTACCAATCAGCCCCAGCATTTT. The chain links TRBV2 to TRBJ1-5; the D is unclear. Germline CDR1 is SNHLY and CDR2 is FYNNEI. Trimming removed 4 bases from V and 3 bases from J, with 10 bases in between. The CDR3 has 14 residues. The full variable domain, with the rest looked up from reference TRBV2 and TRBJ1-5, is EPEVTQTPSHQVTQMGQEVILRCVPISNHLYFYWYRQILGQKVEFLVSFYNNEISEKSEIFDDQFSVERPDGSNFTLKIRSTKLEDSAMYFCASSVWATNQPQHFGDGTRLSIL.